This entry describes one T cell receptor beta chain. The data were obtained in a study of blood T cell repertoires in COVID-19. In the original workflow: Reference gene primers were amplified, and this amplification served to estimate nucleated cell counts. TCRdb's copy holds only in-frame clones and misses some; the assay was immunoSEQ multiplex PCR. V and J calls and clone size are given by that table; D and trimming were obtained from the DNA. The data show some 110,000 clones, around three quarters seen once. This sequence originates from a man in his 70s with acute or convalescent COVID-19. Sequenced: peripheral blood.

The CDR3 DNA is TGTGCCACCCGGGAGACTTATAGCAATCAGCCCCAGCATTTT. This sequence encodes CATRETYSNQPQHF. The chain carries TRBV2 and TRBJ1-5; no reliable D call. Trimming left V 10 bases short and J 0 bases short, with 13 bases between. Germline assignment: CDR1 SNHLY and CDR2 FYNNEI. This CDR3 has 14 amino acids.